What follows is one T cell receptor beta chain and its context. Generated by immunoSEQ multiplex PCR, the TCRdb table keeps only in-frame clones and is missing some. The sample has roughly 100,000 clones, about nine tenths seen once. V shed 6 bases and J 5 bases; nucleotides not matched to a gene: 7. The germline CDR1 and CDR2 sequences are SNHLY and FYNNEI. The CDR3 contains 15 residues. This sample stems from a study of blood T cell repertoires in COVID-19. The TCR sequence derives from a woman in her sixties or seventies with acute or convalescent COVID-19. The chain joins TRBV2 to TRBJ2-1; the match to TRBD1 covers 10 bases. Material for sequencing was peripheral blood. The CDR3 reads CASRRGQGQDNEQFF. The CDR3 nucleotides are TGTGCCAGCAGGAGGGGACAGGGGCAGGACAATGAGCAGTTCTTC.